The rows below give T cell receptor beta chains drawn from one sample of a study of blood T cell repertoires in COVID-19. Assay: immunoSEQ multiplex PCR; the TCRdb copy retains only in-frame clones and omits some. The table records over 50,000 clones, 70% to 90% of them present only once. Sequencing was done on a sample of peripheral blood. These receptor sequences come from a man between 65 and 79 years old with acute or convalescent COVID-19. Both conserved end residues are part of each CDR3. Fields, in order: V gene, clone size, J gene, D gene, CDR3 protein, CDR3 DNA. The D gene is left open where the match is weak. The size field is filled for only some rows; it gives once, few, many or a size class.

>TRBV4-2|NA|TRBJ1-2|TRBD1
CASSQELGTGHLYGYTF
TGTGCCAGCAGCCAAGAACTGGGGACAGGACACCTCTATGGCTACACCTTC
>TRBV7-3|few|TRBJ2-5|TRBD2
CASSLGPTSGIQETQYF
TGTGCCAGCAGCTTAGGGCCCACTAGCGGGATTCAAGAGACCCAGTACTTC
>TRBV19|NA|TRBJ1-6|NA
CASSTVGIGVGSPLHF
TGTGCCAGTTCCACCGTCGGAATCGGAGTAGGATCACCCCTCCACTTT
>TRBV7-9|NA|TRBJ2-7|TRBD2
CASSSRVAGGTNEQYF
TGTGCCAGCAGCTCCCGGGTAGCGGGGGGGACAAACGAGCAGTACTTC
>TRBV7-8|NA|TRBJ2-1|NA
CASSLALGAQISEQFF
TGTGCCAGCAGCTTAGCGCTAGGGGCGCAGATTAGTGAGCAGTTCTTC
>TRBV18|NA|TRBJ1-2|NA
CASSPTGLDYGYTF
TGTGCCAGCTCACCCACAGGGTTGGACTATGGCTACACCTTC
>TRBV7-9|once|TRBJ1-5|TRBD1
CASSPTTGGPNQPQHF
TGTGCCAGCAGCCCAACAACAGGGGGTCCCAATCAGCCCCAGCATTTT
>TRBV4-1|NA|TRBJ2-7|NA
CASSLIPRGTYEQYF
TGCGCCAGCAGCCTCATCCCCAGGGGTACCTACGAGCAGTACTTC
>TRBV7-9|NA|TRBJ2-3|TRBD2
CASSSRRGTSTDTQYF
TGTGCCAGCAGCTCCAGGCGGGGGACTTCAACAGATACGCAGTATTTT
>TRBV7-9|once|TRBJ1-5|NA
CASSSGHSSNQPQHF
TGTGCCAGCAGCTCGGGACACTCTAGCAATCAGCCCCAGCATTTT
>TRBV18|NA|TRBJ1-5|NA
CASSPVKGTLPGAQHF
TGTGCCAGCTCACCTGTGAAGGGGACTCTCCCCGGTGCCCAGCATTTT
>TRBV7-7|NA|TRBJ1-1|NA
CASSRTQGTEAFF
TGTGCTAGCAGCCGTACACAGGGCACTGAAGCTTTCTTT
>TRBV5-1|NA|TRBJ2-1|NA
CASSLGQRTGEQFF
TGCGCCAGCAGCTTGGGACAGAGGACGGGTGAGCAGTTCTTC
>TRBV25-1|NA|TRBJ1-4|NA
CASSALIATNEKLFF
TGTGCCAGCAGCGCACTGATCGCAACTAATGAAAAACTGTTTTTT
>TRBV5-4|NA|TRBJ2-5|TRBD2
CASSLAGGRETQYF
TGTGCCAGCAGCTTAGCGGGGGGGCGGGAGACCCAGTACTTC
>TRBV23-1|NA|TRBJ1-5|TRBD1
CASSHTGGNQPQHF
TGCGCCAGCAGTCACACAGGGGGTAATCAGCCCCAGCATTTT